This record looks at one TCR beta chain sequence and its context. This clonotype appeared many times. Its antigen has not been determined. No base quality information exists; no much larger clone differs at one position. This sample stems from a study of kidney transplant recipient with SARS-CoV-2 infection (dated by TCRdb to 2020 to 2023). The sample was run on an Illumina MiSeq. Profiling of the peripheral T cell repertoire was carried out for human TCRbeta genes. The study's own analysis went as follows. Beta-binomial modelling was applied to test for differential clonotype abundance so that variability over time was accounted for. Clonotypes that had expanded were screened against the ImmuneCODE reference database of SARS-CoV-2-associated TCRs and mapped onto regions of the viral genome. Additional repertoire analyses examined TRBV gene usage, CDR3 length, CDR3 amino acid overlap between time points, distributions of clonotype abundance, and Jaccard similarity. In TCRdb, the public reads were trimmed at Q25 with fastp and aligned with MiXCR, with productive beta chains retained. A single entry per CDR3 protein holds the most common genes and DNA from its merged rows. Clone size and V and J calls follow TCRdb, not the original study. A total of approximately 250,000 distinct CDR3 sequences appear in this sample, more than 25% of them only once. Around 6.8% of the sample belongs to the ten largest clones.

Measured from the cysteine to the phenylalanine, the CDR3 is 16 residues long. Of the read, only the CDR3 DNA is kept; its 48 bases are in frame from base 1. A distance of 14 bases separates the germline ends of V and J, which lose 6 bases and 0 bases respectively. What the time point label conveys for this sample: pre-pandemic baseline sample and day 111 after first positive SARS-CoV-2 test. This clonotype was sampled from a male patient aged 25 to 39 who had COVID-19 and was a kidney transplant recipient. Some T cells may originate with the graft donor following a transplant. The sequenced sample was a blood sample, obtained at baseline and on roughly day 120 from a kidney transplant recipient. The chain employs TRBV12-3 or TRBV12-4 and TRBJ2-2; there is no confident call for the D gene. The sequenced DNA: TGTGCCAGCAGATTCAGGTCCCCCGCGAACACCGGGGAGCTGTTTTTT. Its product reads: CASRFRSPANTGELFF.